Following are 23 T cell receptor beta chains from one sample sequenced in a study of blood T cell repertoires in COVID-19. Repertoires were generated with immunoSEQ multiplex PCR, while TCRdb's copy carries only in-frame clones and drops some. Of roughly 260,000 clones listed, 70% to 90% are singletons. The sequenced sample consisted of peripheral blood. The receptor set was obtained from a woman aged 40 to 50 who had recovered from COVID-19.

The V and J genes are TRBV6-5 and TRBJ2-5, with a weak D call TRBD1 (6 bases). V lost 6 bases and J lost 2, with 13 bases in between. CDR3 length equals 14 residues. Germline V gene sequence: CDR1 MNHEY, CDR2 SVGAGI. The CDR3 loop is CASSLQGHQETQYF. CDR3 DNA sequence: TGTGCCAGCAGCCTACAGGGACATCAAGAGACCCAGTACTTC.

The chain recombines TRBV5-4 with TRBJ2-1; 11 nucleotides match TRBD2. The CDR3 has 15 residues. CDR1 SGHNT and CDR2 YYREEE come from the germline V gene (reference sequence). V was clipped by 2 bases and J by 5 bases; unmatched bases: 3. In DNA form, the CDR3 reads TGTGCCAGCAGCTTCCCTAGCGGGGGGAACAATGAGCAGTTCTTC. Protein sequence: CASSFPSGGNNEQFF.

The chain links TRBV21-1 to TRBJ1-2; the table gives TRBD1 as D, unverified against the DNA. TRBV21-1 has pseudogene status. This CDR3 has 15 amino acids. The CDR3 coding sequence is TGTGCCAGCACCCCAGGGGGCCGCCTCTATTATGGCTACACCTTC. As protein: CASTPGGRLYYGYTF.

CDR3 DNA: TGTGCCAGCAGCCAAGTTGTTAACCAAGAGACCCAGTACTTC. This codes for CASSQVVNQETQYF. The chain joins TRBV3-1 (or the pseudogene TRBV3-2) to TRBJ2-5; D not resolved. The length of the CDR3 is 14 residues. Looked up from germline, CDR1 is LGHDT and CDR2 is YNNKEL (reference sequence). V gave up 1 base and J gave up 0 bases, with 6 bases separating them.

The rearrangement uses TRBV2 and TRBJ2-7; D is possibly TRBD2 (6 bases). The CDR3 extends over 12 amino acids. Germline assignment: CDR1 SNHLY and CDR2 FYNNEI. Trimming took 7 bases from V and 3 from J, leaving 10 bases between them. CDR3 amino acids: CASNRGNYEQYF. The CDR3 nucleotides read TGTGCCAGCAACCGGGGGAACTACGAGCAGTACTTC.

This rearrangement joins TRBV10-3 to TRBJ1-6, with 8 bases matching TRBD1. Germline V CDR1 and CDR2: ENHRY, SYGVKD. J lost 6 bases, V lost 6 bases, and 4 bases had no gene match. This CDR3 contains 14 residues. CDR3 coding DNA: TGTGCCATCAGCCGGACAGGGAGTAATTCACCCCTCCACTTT. Translation: CAISRTGSNSPLHF.

The rearrangement uses TRBV4-3 and TRBJ2-2; tentative D call: TRBD1 (6 bases). V gave up 0 bases and J gave up 5 bases, with 13 bases separating them. CDR1 and CDR2 (germline): LGHNA, YSLEER. The CDR3 loop spans 16 amino acids. The CDR3 reads CASSQDRTVMTGELFF. As DNA, the CDR3 is TGCGCCAGCAGCCAAGATAGGACAGTCATGACCGGGGAGCTGTTTTTT.

The chain joins TRBV10-3 to TRBJ1-5; 11 bases agree with TRBD1. Germline assignment: CDR1 ENHRY and CDR2 SYGVKD. V trimming: 8 bases; J trimming: 0 bases; junction bases outside the gene matches: 9. The CDR3 length is 17 residues. The CDR3 nucleotides are TGTGCCATCGGAACGGGACAGGGGGTTAATAGCAATCAGCCCCAGCATTTT. Its translation: CAIGTGQGVNSNQPQHF.

J is TRBJ2-7 and V is TRBV6-2 or TRBV6-3; 7 bases are shared with TRBD1. The germline V gene encodes CDR1 MNHEY and CDR2 SVGEGT. V was pared by 6 bases and J by 2 bases, with 10 bases of the junction left unmatched. The CDR3 extends over 15 amino acids. The DNA of the CDR3 is TGTGCCAGCAGCCGAACGACAGGGACAACCTACGAGCAGTACTTC. The encoded protein is CASSRTTGTTYEQYF.

This sequence joins TRBV4-2 and TRBJ2-7; D gene uncertain. Germline CDR1 LGHNA, CDR2 YNFKEQ. The CDR3 extends over 17 amino acids. V lost 0 bases and J 2 bases, leaving 17 bases between the germline ends. The CDR3 DNA is TGTGCCAGCAGCCAAGATGATGCCAGCGCCAACGCCTACGAGCAGTACTTC. Translating gives CASSQDDASANAYEQYF.

V usage is TRBV30 and J usage is TRBJ1-5, with 8 positions matching TRBD1. This CDR3 has 13 amino acids. CDR1 and CDR2 (germline): GTSNPN, SVGIG (reference sequence). V lost 3 bases, J lost 5 bases, and 3 bases stayed unmatched. CDR3: CAWSPQGDQPQHF. Here the CDR3 DNA reads TGTGCCTGGAGCCCACAGGGGGATCAGCCCCAGCATTTT.

This rearrangement joins TRBV25-1 to TRBJ2-1, with TRBD2 matching over 8 bases. V shed 1 base and J 5 bases; nucleotides not matched to a gene: 4. Germline V gene sequence: CDR1 MGHDK, CDR2 SYGVNS. The CDR3 extends over 15 amino acids. CDR3 in amino acids: CASSESGGGNNEQFF. Written as DNA, the CDR3 is TGTGCCAGCAGTGAATCCGGGGGGGGAAACAATGAGCAGTTCTTC.

This clone is a singleton in its sample. The CDR3 reads CASSSPAQGADYGYTF. The DNA for the CDR3 is TGTGCCAGTAGTTCCCCGGCCCAGGGGGCTGACTATGGCTACACCTTC. This sequence joins TRBV19 and TRBJ1-2; 8 nucleotides align to TRBD1. The ends lost 5 bases at V and 3 bases at J; junction bases unmatched: 11. The V gene's germline CDR1 is LNHDA and CDR2 SQIVND (reference sequence). This CDR3 comprises 16 residues.

This chain links TRBV6-2 or TRBV6-3 with TRBJ2-1; D gene ambiguous. Trimming cost V 2 bases and J 4 bases, with 6 bases left between them. This CDR3 comprises 13 residues. From germline, CDR1 is MNHEY and CDR2 SVGEGT. The CDR3 protein is CASSYQLYNEQFF. CDR3 bases: TGTGCCAGCAGTTACCAACTATACAATGAGCAGTTCTTC.

This chain joins TRBV7-9 and TRBJ1-5; D is unclear. V lost 4 bases to trimming and J lost 1 base, with 11 bases between them. This CDR3 has 15 residues. Germline-derived CDR1 and CDR2 are SEHNR and FQNEAQ (reference sequence). The CDR3 DNA reads as TGTGCCAGCAGCTCGTTAAGGGAGAGCAATCAGCCCCAGCATTTT. Its translation: CASSSLRESNQPQHF.

The chain links TRBV30 to TRBJ1-2, with TRBD1 matching over 8 bases. The CDR3 length is 13 residues. CDR1 and CDR2 from the germline V gene are GTSNPN and SVGIG (reference sequence). V gave up 8 bases and J gave up 0 bases; unmatched junction bases: 5. The chain's CDR3 is CAGGQEANYGYTF. DNA for the CDR3: TGTGCCGGGGGACAGGAAGCTAACTATGGCTACACCTTC.

This chain joins TRBV27 and TRBJ1-3; no firm D call. V was trimmed by 4 bases and J by 5 bases, leaving 18 bases between them. This CDR3 has 16 residues. Germline V gene lookup returns CDR1 MNHEY and CDR2 SMNVEV (reference sequence). CDR3 DNA sequence: TGTGCCAGCAGTTCAGTACGCGGGATTCAGAGAAACACCATATATTTT. Amino acids: CASSSVRGIQRNTIYF.

The J gene is TRBJ2-5, the V gene TRBV27, with D possibly TRBD2 on 5 matching bases. CDR1 is MNHEY and CDR2 is SMNVEV in the germline V gene (reference sequence). The CDR3 covers 15 residues. V shed 6 bases and J shed 4 bases, with 18 bases lying between them. In DNA, the CDR3 is TGTGCCAGCAGGGGATCCCGGCGGGTGGGAGAGACCCAGTACTTC. Amino acids: CASRGSRRVGETQYF.

The sample holds one count of this clone. This chain joins TRBV4-2 and TRBJ1-3; the D is unclear. CDR1 is LGHNA and CDR2 is YNFKEQ in the germline V gene. Trimming pared 0 bases from V and 3 bases from J, leaving 12 bases between. CDR3 length: 16 amino acids. The CDR3 here is CASSQETFGYGNTIYF. DNA of the CDR3: TGTGCCAGCAGCCAAGAAACTTTCGGTTATGGAAACACCATATATTTT.

V is TRBV5-6 and J is TRBJ2-1; 8 bases are shared with TRBD1. Unmatched junction bases numbered 8, after V lost 4 bases and J lost 2 bases. The CDR3 consists of 16 residues. Germline assignment: CDR1 SGHDT and CDR2 YYEEEE. This chain's CDR3 is CASSPRDRRTYNEQFF. The CDR3 DNA sequence: TGTGCCAGCAGCCCCCGGGACAGGAGAACCTACAATGAGCAGTTCTTC.

CDR3 nucleotides: TGTGCCAGCAGCTTAGGGCTGCGGGCATCCACCGGGGAGCTGTTTTTT. Protein: CASSLGLRASTGELFF. This chain uses TRBV7-2 with TRBJ2-2; D perhaps matches TRBD2 (5 bases). The V end was cut by 1 base, the J end by 4 bases, with 13 bases between. The CDR3 is 16 amino acids. The germline V gene has CDR1 SGHTA and CDR2 FQGNSA.

The J gene is TRBJ1-3, the V gene TRBV19; 7 bases match TRBD1. The CDR3 length is 15 residues. Germline-derived CDR1 and CDR2 are LNHDA and SQIVND (reference sequence). J gave up 2 bases and V 6 bases, and 7 bases lay outside the gene matches. The CDR3 nucleotides read TGTGCCAGTAGCCGAACAGGGGTGCCTGGAAACACCATATATTTT. Residues: CASSRTGVPGNTIYF.

The V call is TRBV20-1, the J call TRBJ2-1; 12 bases fit TRBD2. CDR1 and CDR2 from the germline V gene are DFQATT and SNEGSKA (reference sequence). The length of the CDR3 is 17 residues. V dropped 3 bases and J dropped 4; count of bases not matched to a gene: 10. Here the CDR3 reads CSASSGTSGYIYNEQFF. The DNA of the CDR3 is TGCAGTGCTAGTTCCGGGACTAGCGGGTATATTTACAATGAGCAGTTCTTC.